This section outlines one TCR beta chain sequence together with its context. The method was immunoSEQ multiplex PCR; TCRdb's version includes in-frame clones alone and lacks a portion of them. The sample carries around 200,000 clones, 80% to 90% recorded once. The source of the sample is a study of blood T cell repertoires in COVID-19. Study-wide context: Some COVID-19 samples were acute and others convalescent; all came from the United States, Italy and Spain. PBMCs, B-cell-depleted T cells, or T cells provided the cDNA or gDNA that made up the material.

The V and J ends lost 6 bases and 5 bases respectively, with 14 bases between them. CDR3 length: 14 amino acids. Per germline, CDR1 ENHRY and CDR2 SYGVKD. This TCR was sampled from a woman at least 80 years old with acute or convalescent COVID-19. Sequenced material: peripheral blood. The chain employs TRBV10-3 and TRBJ2-1, with a tentative D call TRBD1 (6 bases). The chain's CDR3 is CAIRKTDSHNEQFF. CDR3 coding DNA: TGTGCCATCAGGAAAACGGACAGCCACAATGAGCAGTTCTTC.